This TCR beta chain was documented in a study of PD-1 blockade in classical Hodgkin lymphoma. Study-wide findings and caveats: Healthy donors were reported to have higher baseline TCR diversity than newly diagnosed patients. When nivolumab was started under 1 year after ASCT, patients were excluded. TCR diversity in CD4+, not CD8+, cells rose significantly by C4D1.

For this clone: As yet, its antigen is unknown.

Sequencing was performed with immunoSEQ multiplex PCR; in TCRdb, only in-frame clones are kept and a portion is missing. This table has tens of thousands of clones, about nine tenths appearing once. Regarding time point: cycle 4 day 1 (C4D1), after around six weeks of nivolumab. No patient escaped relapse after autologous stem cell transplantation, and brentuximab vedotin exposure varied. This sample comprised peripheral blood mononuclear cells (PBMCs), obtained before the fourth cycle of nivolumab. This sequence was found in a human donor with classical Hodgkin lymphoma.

CDR3 residues: CASSQGTGNNQPQHF. The CDR3 nucleotides are TGCGCCAGCAGCCAAGGGACAGGCAACAATCAGCCCCAGCATTTT. The V and J genes are TRBV4-3 and TRBJ1-5; 7 positions match TRBD1. Germline loops: CDR1 LGHNA, CDR2 YSLEER. The CDR3 length is 15 residues. J lost 3 bases, V lost 1 base, and 3 bases had no gene match.